One and the same sample provided the 13 T cell receptor beta chains below, sequenced in a study of blood T cells in healthy people across ages. PCR was performed a second time for about 6 to 12 cycles using a sample-barcoded 5' primer and a J-beta primer mix. TCRdb re-analysed the 5' RACE reads in MiXCR, keeping a single row per CDR3 protein. The sample has under 1 million distinct CDR3 sequences, under 55% seen once. The specimen sequenced was blood. The receptors shown here come from a man aged 60 to 69 in good health.

This sequence joins TRBV6-2 or TRBV6-3 and TRBJ2-3, with TRBD2 matching over 8 bases. After removal of 8 bases from V and 2 bases from J, the junction contained 12 bases not matched to a gene. The CDR3 sequence is 16 residues long. CDR1 is MNHEY and CDR2 is SVGEGT in the germline V gene. The CDR3 DNA reads as TGTGCCAGCGCGGGGGGAATGACCCTTTTCACAGATACGCAGTATTTT. Protein sequence: CASAGGMTLFTDTQYF.

The gene calls are TRBV7-9 and TRBJ2-1; 10 bases line up with TRBD1. The ends lost 5 bases at V and 10 bases at J; junction bases unmatched: 17. Germline V gives CDR1 SEHNR, CDR2 FQNEAQ (reference sequence). This CDR3 is 17 amino acids long. The CDR3 loop reads CASSPARQGARGNEQFF. The CDR3 bases are TGTGCCAGCAGCCCAGCCCGACAGGGGGCTAGAGGAAACGAGCAGTTCTTC.

At least ten counts were recorded for this clonotype. The V gene is TRBV12-3 or TRBV12-4, the J gene TRBJ2-5; TRBD1 agrees at 9 bases. CDR3 length: 14 residues. V dropped 7 bases and J dropped 5; count of bases not matched to a gene: 8. CDR3 bases: TGTGCCAGCACCGGGGACAGGGAGCGGGAGACCCAGTACTTC. It translates to CASTGDRERETQYF.

The gene calls are TRBV6-5 and TRBJ1-2; D ambiguous. Trimming took off 3 bases at V and 3 bases at J, with 14 bases between the two ends. CDR1 is MNHEY, CDR2 SVGAGI, per germline. The CDR3 totals 15 residues. The CDR3 DNA is TGTGCCAGCAGTTATAGGGCTGGCTGGGACTATGGCTACACCTTC. Translated, it gives CASSYRAGWDYGYTF.

The chain recombines TRBV2 with TRBJ2-5, with D unresolved. V lost 4 bases, J lost 4 bases, and 10 bases lay in between. The CDR3 loop spans 13 amino acids. Germline V CDR1 and CDR2: SNHLY, FYNNEI. CDR3 loop: CASSGRAGETQYF. CDR3 nucleotide sequence: TGTGCCAGCAGTGGACGGGCAGGAGAGACCCAGTACTTC.

The V and J genes are TRBV3-1 and TRBJ1-6, with D hard to call. CDR3 length equals 14 residues. V dropped 0 bases and J dropped 7 bases, with 7 bases sitting between them. Germline V gives CDR1 LGHDT, CDR2 YNNKEL (reference sequence). The DNA for the CDR3 is TGTGCCAGCAGCCAAGATGGCAGCAATTCACCCCTCCACTTT. Translation gives CASSQDGSNSPLHF.

This clonotype is a singleton in its sample. The CDR3 region is CASSFLFVSGRETQYF. For the CDR3, the DNA is TGTGCCAGCAGTTTTCTATTCGTCTCAGGGCGAGAGACCCAGTACTTC. The chain uses TRBV28 and TRBJ2-5; D possibly corresponds to TRBD1 (5 bases). Trimming pared 3 bases from V and 4 bases from J, leaving 18 bases between. This CDR3 is built from 16 residues. Looked up from germline, CDR1 is MDHEN and CDR2 is SYDVKM.

The chain uses TRBV20-1 and TRBJ1-4; D call uncertain. The CDR3 runs 13 residues. V lost 1 base and J 3 bases, leaving 6 bases between the germline ends. Germline V gene sequence: CDR1 DFQATT, CDR2 SNEGSKA (reference sequence). CDR3 region: CSARGASNEKLFF. CDR3 bases: TGCAGTGCTAGAGGGGCCTCTAATGAAAAACTGTTTTTT.

The rearrangement links TRBV5-1 to TRBJ2-4, with TRBD2 matching over 9 bases. Near its end, the DNA agrees better with TRBJ2-7, so the J call may be wrong. The CDR3 loop spans 14 amino acids. Germline V CDR1 and CDR2: SGHRS, YFSETQ. CDR3 in amino acids: CASSLASGESEQYF. The CDR3 nucleotides are TGCGCCAGCAGCTTGGCTAGCGGGGAAAGCGAGCAGTACTTC.

This clonotype has only a few counts. V gene TRBV27 combines with J gene TRBJ2-1, with TRBD1 matching 9 bases. This CDR3 has 17 residues. J was trimmed by 4 bases and V by 5 bases; bases with no gene match: 12. Germline V CDR1 and CDR2: MNHEY, SMNVEV (reference sequence). The CDR3 nucleotides are TGTGCCAGCAGTGACCGGGACAGGGAACAGATTTACAATGAGCAGTTCTTC. It is translated as CASSDRDREQIYNEQFF.

The rearrangement uses TRBV4-2 and TRBJ2-2; D call uncertain. Germline loops: CDR1 LGHNA, CDR2 YNFKEQ. V lost 1 base to trimming and J lost 7 bases, with 13 bases between them. The CDR3 contains 15 residues. CDR3 coding DNA: TGTGCCAGCAGCCAAGGTGGAACGTGGGACGGGGAGCTGTTTTTT. The encoded protein is CASSQGGTWDGELFF.

The chain couples TRBV29-1 to TRBJ2-1, with 11 bases aligning to TRBD1. Trimming cost V 6 bases and J 7 bases; bases outside gene matches: 5. This CDR3 contains 13 residues. Germline values: CDR1 SQVTM, CDR2 ANQGSEA. The CDR3 DNA is TGCAGCGTAGCCGGGACAGGGGGAAATGAGCAGTTCTTC. Its translation: CSVAGTGGNEQFF.

This clonotype was detected ten times or more. This rearrangement joins TRBV7-2 to TRBJ2-7; no definite D call. This CDR3 has 11 amino acids. V was cut by 2 bases and J by 7 bases, with 6 bases left in between. The germline CDR1 and CDR2 sequences are SGHTA and FQGNSA. The CDR3 DNA reads TGTGCCAGCAGCTTATTTTCAGAGCAGTACTTC. Residues: CASSLFSEQYF.